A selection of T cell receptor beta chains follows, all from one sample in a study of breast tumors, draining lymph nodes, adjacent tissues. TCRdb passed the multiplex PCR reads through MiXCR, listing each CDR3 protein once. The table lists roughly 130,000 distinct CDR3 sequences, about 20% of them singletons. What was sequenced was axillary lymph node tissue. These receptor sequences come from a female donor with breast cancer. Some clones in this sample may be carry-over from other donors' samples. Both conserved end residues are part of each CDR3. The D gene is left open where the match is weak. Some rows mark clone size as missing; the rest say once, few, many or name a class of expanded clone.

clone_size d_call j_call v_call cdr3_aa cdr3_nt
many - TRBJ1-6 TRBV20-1 CSARELWALHF TGCAGTGCTAGAGAGTTGTGGGCCCTCCACTTT
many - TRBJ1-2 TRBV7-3 CASSLSGGASGYTF TGTGCCAGCAGCTTATCGGGAGGCGCCAGTGGCTACACCTTC
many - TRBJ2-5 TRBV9 CASSPRSGSETQYF TGTGCCAGCAGCCCCCGGAGTGGGTCCGAGACCCAGTACTTC
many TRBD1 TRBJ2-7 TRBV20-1 CSASDRGPSYEQYF TGCAGTGCTAGTGACAGGGGGCCCTCCTACGAGCAGTACTTC
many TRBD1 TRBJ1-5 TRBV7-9 CASSPVGTGNQPQHF TGTGCCAGCAGCCCCGTCGGGACAGGGAATCAGCCCCAGCATTTT
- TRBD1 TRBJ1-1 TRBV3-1 CASSQAQGAGEAFF TGTGCCAGCAGCCAGGCTCAGGGGGCCGGTGAAGCTTTCTTT
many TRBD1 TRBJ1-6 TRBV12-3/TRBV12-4 CASSRQGSKISPLHF TGTGCCAGCAGCCGACAGGGCTCGAAAATTTCACCCCTCCACTTT
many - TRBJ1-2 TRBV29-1 CSVEDQGYGYTF TGCAGCGTTGAAGATCAGGGTTATGGCTACACCTTC
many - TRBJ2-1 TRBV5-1 CASSLTSSDEQFF TGCGCCAGCAGCTTGACCAGCTCCGATGAGCAGTTCTTC
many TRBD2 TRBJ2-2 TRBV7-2 CASSPGGKTGELFF TGTGCCAGCAGCCCGGGGGGGAAGACCGGGGAGCTGTTTTTT
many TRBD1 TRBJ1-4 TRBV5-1 CASSLATGRGEKLFF TGCGCCAGCAGCTTGGCGACAGGGAGAGGGGAAAAACTGTTTTTT
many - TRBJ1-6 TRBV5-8 CASSWSGENNSPLHF TGTGCCAGCAGCTGGAGTGGGGAAAATAATTCACCCCTCCACTTT
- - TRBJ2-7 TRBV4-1 CASSQDPGSGSYEQYF TGCGCCAGCAGCCAAGATCCGGGGTCTGGGTCCTACGAGCAGTACTTC
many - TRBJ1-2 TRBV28 CASRPAKLTVYGYTF TGTGCCAGCAGACCTGCCAAGTTAACGGTCTATGGCTACACCTTC
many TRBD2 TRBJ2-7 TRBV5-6 CASSLILAGGKQYF TGTGCCAGCAGCTTGATCCTAGCGGGAGGGAAGCAGTACTTC
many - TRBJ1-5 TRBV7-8 CASSLAGPNQPQHF TGTGCCAGCAGCTTAGCAGGGCCCAATCAGCCCCAGCATTTT
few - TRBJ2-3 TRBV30 CAWNVGFLSTDTQYF TGTGCCTGGAATGTGGGGTTCTTGAGCACAGATACGCAGTATTTT
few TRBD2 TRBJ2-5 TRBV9 CASSVGGGRSRQETQYF TGTGCCAGCAGCGTAGGGGGGGGTCGGTCGAGGCAAGAGACCCAGTACTTC
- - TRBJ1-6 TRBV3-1 CASSQGRARLNSPLHF TGTGCCAGCAGCCAAGGCCGGGCTCGGCTTAATTCACCCCTCCACTTT
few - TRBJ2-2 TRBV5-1 CASSGRQQTGELFF TGCGCCAGCAGCGGGCGACAGCAAACCGGGGAGCTGTTTTTT
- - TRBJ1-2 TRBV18 CASSPTVGGPNYGSTF TGTGCCAGCTCACCCACCGTGGGGGGACCTAACTATGGCTCCACCTTC
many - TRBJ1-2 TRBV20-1 CSARDNLANYGYTF TGCAGTGCTAGAGATAACCTAGCTAACTATGGCTACACCTTC
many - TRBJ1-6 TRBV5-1 CASNLGIGPGSYNSPLHF TGCGCCAGCAACTTGGGAATAGGGCCGGGCTCCTATAATTCACCCCTCCACTTT
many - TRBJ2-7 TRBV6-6 CASSYRGRTYEQYF TGTGCCAGCAGTTACAGGGGCAGGACCTACGAGCAGTACTTC
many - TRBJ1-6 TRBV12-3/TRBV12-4 CASSFRGEGGNSPLHF TGTGCCAGCAGTTTCCGGGGGGAGGGAGGCAATTCACCCCTCCACTTT
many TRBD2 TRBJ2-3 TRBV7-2 CASSLVPSGSTDTQYF TGTGCCAGCAGCTTAGTACCTAGCGGGAGTACAGATACGCAGTATTTT
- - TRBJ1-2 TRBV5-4 CASNLPPGTVNYGYTF TGTGCCAGCAACTTACCCCCGGGGACGGTTAACTATGGCTACACCTTC
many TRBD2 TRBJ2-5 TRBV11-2 CASSRSGGRTKTQYF TGTGCCAGCAGCCGAAGCGGGGGGCGCACGAAGACCCAGTACTTC
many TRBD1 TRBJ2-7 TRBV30 CAWSLDRGAYEQYF TGTGCCTGGAGCCTGGACAGGGGGGCCTACGAGCAGTACTTC
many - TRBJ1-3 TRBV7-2 CASSLDGSGNTIYF TGTGCCAGCAGCTTAGATGGGTCAGGAAACACCATATATTTT
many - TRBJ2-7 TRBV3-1 CASSQAAGAGIYEQYF TGTGCCAGCAGCCAAGCGGCAGGGGCGGGAATCTACGAGCAGTACTTC
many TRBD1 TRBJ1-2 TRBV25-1 CASSEWGGTDYGYTF TGTGCCAGCAGTGAATGGGGGGGGACAGACTATGGCTACACCTTC
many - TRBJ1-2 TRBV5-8 CASSYGTDYGYTF TGTGCCAGCAGTTACGGGACTGACTATGGCTACACCTTC
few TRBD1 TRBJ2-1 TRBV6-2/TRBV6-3 CASSWDREDEQFF TGTGCCAGCAGCTGGGACAGGGAAGATGAGCAGTTCTTC
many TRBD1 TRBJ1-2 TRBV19 CASSQIDRDRDGYTF TGTGCCAGTAGTCAAATCGACAGGGACAGGGATGGCTACACCTTC
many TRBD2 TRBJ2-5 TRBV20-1 CSAFGLAGVETQYF TGCAGTGCTTTCGGACTAGCGGGAGTTGAGACCCAGTACTTC
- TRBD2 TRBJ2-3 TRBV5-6 CASSLRSSGSRTDTQYF TGTGCCAGCAGCTTGAGGTCTAGCGGGAGTAGAACAGATACGCAGTATTTT
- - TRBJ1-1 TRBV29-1 CSVDPGGLEAFF TGCAGCGTTGACCCCGGCGGCCTTGAAGCTTTCTTT
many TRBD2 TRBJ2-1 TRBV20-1 CSARDLGGGYNEQFF TGCAGTGCTAGAGATCTGGGGGGGGGCTACAATGAGCAGTTCTTC
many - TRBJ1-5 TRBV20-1 CSARDLRSSNQPQHF TGCAGTGCTAGAGATCTGAGGTCTAGCAATCAGCCCCAGCATTTT